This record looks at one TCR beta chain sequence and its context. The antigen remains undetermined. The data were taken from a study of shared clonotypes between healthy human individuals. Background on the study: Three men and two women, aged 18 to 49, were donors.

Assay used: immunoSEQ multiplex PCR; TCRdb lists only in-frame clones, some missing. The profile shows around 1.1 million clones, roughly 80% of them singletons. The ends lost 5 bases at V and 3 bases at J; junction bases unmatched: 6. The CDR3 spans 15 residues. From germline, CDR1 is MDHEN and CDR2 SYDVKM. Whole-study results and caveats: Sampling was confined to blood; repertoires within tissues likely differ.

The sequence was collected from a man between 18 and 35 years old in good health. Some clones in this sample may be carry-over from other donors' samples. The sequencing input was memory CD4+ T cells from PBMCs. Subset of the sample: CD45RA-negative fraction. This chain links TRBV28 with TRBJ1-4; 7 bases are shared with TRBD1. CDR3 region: CASSPAGQSNEKLFF. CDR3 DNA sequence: TGTGCCAGCAGTCCGGCGGGACAGTCTAATGAAAAACTGTTTTTT.